These T cell receptor beta chains were read from a single sample in a study of T cell responses to AZD1222 COVID-19 vaccine. Clones were read by immunoSEQ multiplex PCR, and TCRdb kept only the in-frame ones, dropping some. The sample contains 68,000 or so clones, roughly 90% of which appear only once. Sequencing was performed on peripheral blood, taken on day 0 of AZD1222 vaccination. The receptors come from an adult in good health. CDR3s leave out the opening cysteine and the closing phenylalanine or tryptophan.

v_call	j_call	cdr3_aa
TRBV2	TRBJ1-3	ASSKDFSGNTIY
TRBV19	TRBJ1-5	ASSHRGQNQPQH
TRBV29-1	TRBJ1-1	SVHGKNTEAF
TRBV2	TRBJ2-1	ASSSGTSASSRF
TRBV7-2	TRBJ2-7	ASSFWTGPYEQY
TRBV6-1	TRBJ1-3	ASSELGLLPSGNTIY
TRBV4-2	TRBJ2-2	ASRGTGDTGELF
TRBV6-6	TRBJ2-5	ASSSHMEETQY
TRBV3-1/TRBV3-2	TRBJ2-3	ASSQGDTQY
TRBV9	TRBJ2-3	ASSPTGGAPQETQY
TRBV2	TRBJ2-5	ASADQETGRGETQY
TRBV7-9	TRBJ2-7	ASSFAVGTVSYEQY
TRBV19	TRBJ2-7	ATPGRERSYEQY
TRBV21-1	TRBJ1-2	ASSKVGHRCYGYT
TRBV10-3	TRBJ2-7	AISESGGSGHEQY
TRBV28	TRBJ2-2	ASSFSYVNTGELF
TRBV7-8	TRBJ2-1	ASSSHTLFEAPYNEQF
TRBV7-3	TRBJ2-1	ASSLKAAGEQF
TRBV7-2	TRBJ2-2	ASSPGLNTGELF
TRBV5-1	TRBJ1-1	ASSLNRRYLAF
TRBV5-8	TRBJ2-3	ASSLGLAGVSDTQY
TRBV5-4	TRBJ2-7	ASSTGQVYEQY
TRBV10-3	TRBJ1-2	AIRASNYGYT
TRBV6-4	TRBJ2-1	ASSDSRDTEQF
TRBV5-1	TRBJ2-1	ASSLGTGGKGEQF
TRBV15	TRBJ1-5	ATSRDVGSPEPQH
TRBV4-2	TRBJ1-5	ASSQDTHQPQH
TRBV6-5	TRBJ1-4	ASSNTRGGEKLF
TRBV5-4	TRBJ2-7	ASSQVGGTGIREQY
TRBV2	TRBJ1-2	ASRDRQGLFGYT
TRBV28	TRBJ2-3	ASSSSVRGRPPDTQY
TRBV19	TRBJ1-2	ASSTGTGDRYGYT
TRBV4-2	TRBJ2-7	ASSQGRYRDRVNEQY
TRBV20-1	TRBJ2-7	SARGSEEQY
TRBV4-1	TRBJ2-7	ASSQGMAYEQY
TRBV7-2	TRBJ2-3	ASTYPGTGRSDTQY
TRBV19	TRBJ2-1	ASSFRDRSYNEQF
TRBV19	TRBJ2-1	ASSILSANEQF
TRBV5-6	TRBJ1-1	ASSRLRALNTEAF
TRBV28	TRBJ2-1	ASSPNRWLLDEQF
TRBV29-1	TRBJ2-7	SVEVTGSYYEQY
TRBV12-3/TRBV12-4	TRBJ1-3	ASRQGSGNTIY
TRBV29-1	TRBJ1-1	SVGRARNTEAF
TRBV2	TRBJ1-4	ASSEERGVREKLF
TRBV6-1	TRBJ2-6	ASSELKSGANVLT
TRBV23-1	TRBJ2-7	ASSQVTAPGGT
TRBV3-1/TRBV3-2	TRBJ1-2	ASSQVHGYT
TRBV7-9	TRBJ1-5	ASSLWTGDNQPQH